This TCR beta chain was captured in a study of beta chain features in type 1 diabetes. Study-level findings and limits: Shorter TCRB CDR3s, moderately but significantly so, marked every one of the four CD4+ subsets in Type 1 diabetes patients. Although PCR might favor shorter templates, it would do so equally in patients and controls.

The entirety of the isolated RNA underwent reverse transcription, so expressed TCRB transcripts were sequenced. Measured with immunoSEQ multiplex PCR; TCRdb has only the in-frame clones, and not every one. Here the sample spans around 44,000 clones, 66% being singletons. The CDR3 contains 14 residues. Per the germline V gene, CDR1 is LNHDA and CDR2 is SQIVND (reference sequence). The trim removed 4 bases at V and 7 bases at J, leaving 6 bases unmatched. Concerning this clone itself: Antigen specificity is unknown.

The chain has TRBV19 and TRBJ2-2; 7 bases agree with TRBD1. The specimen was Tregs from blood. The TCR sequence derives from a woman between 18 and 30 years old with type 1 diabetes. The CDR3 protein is CASSRRGTVGELFF. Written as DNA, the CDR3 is TGTGCCAGTAGTAGACGAGGGACAGTCGGGGAGCTGTTTTTT. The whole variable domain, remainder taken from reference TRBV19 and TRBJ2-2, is DGGITQSPKYLFRKEGQNVTLSCEQNLNHDAMYWYRQDPGQGLRLIYYSQIVNDFQKGDIAEGYSVSREKKESFPLTVTSAQKNPTAFYLCASSRRGTVGELFFGEGSRLTVL.